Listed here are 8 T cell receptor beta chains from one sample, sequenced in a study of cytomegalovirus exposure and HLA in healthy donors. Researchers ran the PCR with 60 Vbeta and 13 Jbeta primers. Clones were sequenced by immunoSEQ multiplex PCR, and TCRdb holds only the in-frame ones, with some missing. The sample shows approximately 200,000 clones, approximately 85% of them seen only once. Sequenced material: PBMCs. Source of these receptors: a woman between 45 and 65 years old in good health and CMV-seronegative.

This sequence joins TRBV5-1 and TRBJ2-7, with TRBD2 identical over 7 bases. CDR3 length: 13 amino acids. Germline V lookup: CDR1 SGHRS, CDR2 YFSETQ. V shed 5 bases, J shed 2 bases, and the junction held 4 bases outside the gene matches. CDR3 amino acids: CASRTGTTYEQYF. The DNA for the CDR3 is TGCGCCAGCAGAACCGGGACTACCTACGAGCAGTACTTC.

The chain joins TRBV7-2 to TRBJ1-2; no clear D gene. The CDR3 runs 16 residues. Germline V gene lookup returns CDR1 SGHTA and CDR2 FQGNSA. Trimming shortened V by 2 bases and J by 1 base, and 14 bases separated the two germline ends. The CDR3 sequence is CASSLPGRSDNYGYTF. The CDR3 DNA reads TGTGCCAGCAGCTTACCAGGCCGGTCGGATAACTATGGCTACACCTTC.

The CDR3: CASSDGDKADTQYF. CDR3 DNA: TGTGCCAGCAGTGATGGTGACAAGGCGGATACGCAGTATTTT. The rearrangement uses TRBV6-1 and TRBJ2-3; D is ambiguous. There are 14 residues in the CDR3. V dropped 3 bases and J dropped 6 bases, with 13 bases sitting between them. Per germline, CDR1 MNHNS and CDR2 SASEGT.

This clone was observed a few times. The CDR3 DNA reads as TGTGCCAGCAGTTTGGGGGGAGGGACCGGGGAGCTGTTTTTT. The encoded protein is CASSLGGGTGELFF. This chain uses TRBV27 with TRBJ2-2, with 7 bases aligning to TRBD2. The CDR3 totals 14 residues. The V gene's germline CDR1 is MNHEY and CDR2 SMNVEV (reference sequence). V gave up 3 bases and J gave up 5 bases; unmatched junction bases: 3.

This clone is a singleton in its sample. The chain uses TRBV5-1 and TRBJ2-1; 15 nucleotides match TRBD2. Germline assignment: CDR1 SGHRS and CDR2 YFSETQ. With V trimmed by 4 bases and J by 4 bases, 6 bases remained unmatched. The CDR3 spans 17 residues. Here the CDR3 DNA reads TGCGCCAGCAGCCATGGACTAGCGGGAGGGGAATACAATGAGCAGTTCTTC. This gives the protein CASSHGLAGGEYNEQFF.

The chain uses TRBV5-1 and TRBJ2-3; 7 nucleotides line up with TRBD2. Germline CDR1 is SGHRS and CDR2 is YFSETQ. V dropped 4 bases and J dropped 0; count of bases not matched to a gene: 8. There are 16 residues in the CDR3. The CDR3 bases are TGCGCCAGCAGCCGAGGCCCTAGCGGCAGCACAGATACGCAGTATTTT. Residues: CASSRGPSGSTDTQYF.

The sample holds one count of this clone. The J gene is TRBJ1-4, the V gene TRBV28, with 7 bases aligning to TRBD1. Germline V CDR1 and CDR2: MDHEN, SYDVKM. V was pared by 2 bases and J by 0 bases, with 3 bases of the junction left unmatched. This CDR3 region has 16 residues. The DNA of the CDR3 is TGTGCCAGCAGTTTAATTGGGACAGCAACTAATGAAAAACTGTTTTTT. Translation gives CASSLIGTATNEKLFF. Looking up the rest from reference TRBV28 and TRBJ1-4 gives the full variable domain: DVKVTQSSRYLVKRTGEKVFLECVQDMDHENMFWYRQDPGLGLRLIYFSYDVKMKEKGDIPEGYSVSREKKERFSLILESASTNQTSMYLCASSLIGTATNEKLFFGSGTQLSVL.

In DNA form, the CDR3 reads TGTGCCAGCAGTTTATTTTCAGGGGCTGGAGATCAGCCCCAGCATTTT. This encodes CASSLFSGAGDQPQHF. V gene TRBV27 combines with J gene TRBJ1-5; weak D call: TRBD1 (6 bases). The CDR3 covers 16 residues. V was pared by 1 base and J by 5 bases, with 15 bases between. In germline, CDR1 is MNHEY, CDR2 SMNVEV (reference sequence).